The entry below describes one T cell receptor (beta chain). The entry originates in a study of CD8 T cells in Susac syndrome. Per the germline V gene, CDR1 is MNHEY and CDR2 is SMNVEV (reference sequence). This CDR3 is 13 amino acids long. V was pared by 5 bases and J by 3 bases, with 11 bases between. CD8+ and CD4+ T cells were negatively isolated; TEMRA cells were FACS-enriched. Random-hexamer reverse transcription was applied to about 0.5 to 1 ug RNA. Across 54 Vbeta and 13 Jbeta, TCR beta CDR3 was amplified with immunoSEQ multiplex PCR. TCRdb used MiXCR to reprocess the immunoSEQ multiplex PCR reads, holding one entry per CDR3 protein. The sample lists more than 75,000 distinct CDR3 sequences, over 90% occurring once.

Sequences were obtained from CD8+ T cells from PBMCs. This receptor was obtained from a human donor in good health. The V and J genes are TRBV27 and TRBJ2-7, with D possibly TRBD1 on 6 matching bases. CDR3 coding DNA: TGTGCCAGCAGTATTACAGGGAGCTACGAGCAGTACGTC. Its protein is CASSITGSYEQYV.